Listed here is a single T cell receptor (beta chain). The target of this receptor is not known. Per-base qualities were not stored, and no clone one base away is much larger. The sample is drawn from a study of CD4+ T cells in melanoma (dated by TCRdb to 2022 to 2024). General notes on the study: Neoantigen-specific CD4+ T cells in human melanoma were investigated in the study. What the study reported, not specific to this receptor: Neoantigen-specific CD4+ T cells were reported to be correlated with the function of CD8+ T cells, macrophages and B cells. Diverse differentiation states were reported to be shown by neoantigen-specific CD4+ T cells in melanoma.

The cysteine opens and the phenylalanine closes a CDR3 of 14 amino acids. The entry retains the CDR3 DNA only, 42 bases that are in frame from base 1. Unmatched junction bases come to 6, with V trimmed by 6 bases and J by 2 bases. According to the germline V gene, CDR1 reads SGHTA and CDR2 reads FQGNSA. Donors were patients with melanoma. The library was produced with the immunoSEQ multiplex PCR assay. TCRdb retrieved this table from immuneACCESS and kept in-frame rearrangements only. Not all clones are present; in checked studies, unresolved V genes account for under half, and no reason is known for the remainder. This sample holds roughly 140,000 clones; around 90% were observed only once. The biggest ten clones account for 1.5% of the sample.

The origin of this receptor is a human donor with melanoma. The rearrangement combines TRBV7-2 with TRBJ1-1, with TRBD1 identical over 7 junction bases. The bases read TGTGCCAGCAGGGACGACAGGGTAAACACTGAAGCTTTCTTT. Translation gives CASRDDRVNTEAFF.